This TCR beta chain was observed in a study of shared clonotypes between healthy human individuals. CD4+ cells yielded CD45RA+ naive and CD45RA-negative memory subsets. Deep-level running was used for the assay. Sorted subsets were amplified in replicate PCRs using approximately 0.2 ug DNA, about 30,000 T cell genomes. The data were produced by immunoSEQ multiplex PCR, yet TCRdb's version contains in-frame clones alone and is incomplete. Of about 2.4 million clones listed, roughly nine tenths were seen once; the top ten hold over 0.12%. Sequenced input: naive CD4+ T cells sorted from blood. The subset was: CD45RA+ positively selected. The TCR was taken from a man between 18 and 35 years old in good health.

The CDR3 here is CASSTGGWETQYF. The CDR3 DNA reads as TGTGCCAGTAGCACAGGGGGATGGGAGACCCAGTACTTC. The rearrangement links TRBV19 to TRBJ2-5; 8 bases are a match to TRBD1. The CDR3 has 13 residues. Germline V gives CDR1 LNHDA, CDR2 SQIVND (reference sequence). V was pared by 6 bases and J by 5 bases, with 5 bases of the junction left unmatched.